This T cell receptor beta chain was recorded in a study of T-cell reconstitution after alpha-beta-depleted transplantation in children. The CDR3 is 15 residues long. V trimming: 3 bases; J trimming: 5 bases; junction bases outside the gene matches: 5. Findings and caveats of the study: The study traced high day-60 TCRbeta diversity in some patients to surviving recipient T cells and thymic progenitors. Where alpha-beta T cells came from about two months after transplant was reportedly several hundred expanded graft clones. Newly generated T cells supplied most T-cell counts and diversity one year post-transplant.

Using unique molecular identifiers, the investigators prepared the TCRbeta library. TCRdb reprocessed the PCR reads via MiXCR and lists one record per CDR3 protein. The sample gives roughly 420,000 distinct CDR3 sequences, 15% to 20% of which show up once; under 30% is in the top ten. This clonotype was found a few times. Its antigen is not identified. The gene calls are TRBV12-3 or TRBV12-4 and TRBJ2-2; 8 bases fit TRBD1. The receptor was isolated from a boy in the first two years of life who had a stem cell transplant for Wiskott-Aldrich syndrome, so the T cells may come from the graft donor. The sequencing here drew on PBMCs, mostly from graft donor cells, taken 360 days after TCRalphabeta/CD19-depleted stem cell transplant. The CDR3 DNA sequence: TGTGCCAGCAGTTTGGTACAGGGGGAGACCGGGGAGCTGTTTTTT. Protein sequence: CASSLVQGETGELFF.